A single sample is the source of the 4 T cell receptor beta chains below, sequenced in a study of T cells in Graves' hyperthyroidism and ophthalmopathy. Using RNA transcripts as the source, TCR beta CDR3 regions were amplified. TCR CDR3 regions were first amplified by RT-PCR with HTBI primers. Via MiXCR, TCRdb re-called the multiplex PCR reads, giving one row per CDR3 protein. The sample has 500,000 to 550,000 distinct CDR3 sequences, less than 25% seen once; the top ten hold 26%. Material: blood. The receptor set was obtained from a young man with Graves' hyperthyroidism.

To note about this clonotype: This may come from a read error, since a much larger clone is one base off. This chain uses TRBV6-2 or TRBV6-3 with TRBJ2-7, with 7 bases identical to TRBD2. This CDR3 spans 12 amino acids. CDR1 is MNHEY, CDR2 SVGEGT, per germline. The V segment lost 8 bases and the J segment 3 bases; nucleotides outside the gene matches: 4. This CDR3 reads CASGEGFYEQYF. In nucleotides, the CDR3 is TGTGCCAGCGGGGAGGGGTTCTACGAGCAGTACTTC.

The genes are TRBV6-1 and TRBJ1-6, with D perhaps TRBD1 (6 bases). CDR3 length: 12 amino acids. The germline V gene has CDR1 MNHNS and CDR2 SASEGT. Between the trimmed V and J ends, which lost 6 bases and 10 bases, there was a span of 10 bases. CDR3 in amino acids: CASRPRGSPLHF. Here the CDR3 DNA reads TGTGCCAGCAGACCCAGGGGCTCACCCCTCCACTTT.

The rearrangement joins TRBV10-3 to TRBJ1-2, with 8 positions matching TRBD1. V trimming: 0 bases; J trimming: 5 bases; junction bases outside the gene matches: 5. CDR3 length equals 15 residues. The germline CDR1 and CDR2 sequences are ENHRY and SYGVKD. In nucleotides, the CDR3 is TGTGCCATCAGTGAGTCGGGGACAGGTCATTATGGCTACACCTTC. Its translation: CAISESGTGHYGYTF.

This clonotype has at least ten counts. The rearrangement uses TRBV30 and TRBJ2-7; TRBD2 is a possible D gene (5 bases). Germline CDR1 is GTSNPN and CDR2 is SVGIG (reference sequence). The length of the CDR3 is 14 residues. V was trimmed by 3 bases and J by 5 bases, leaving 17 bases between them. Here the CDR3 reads CAWSATRIRHEQYF. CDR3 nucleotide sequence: TGTGCCTGGAGCGCTACTAGAATCAGACACGAGCAGTACTTC.